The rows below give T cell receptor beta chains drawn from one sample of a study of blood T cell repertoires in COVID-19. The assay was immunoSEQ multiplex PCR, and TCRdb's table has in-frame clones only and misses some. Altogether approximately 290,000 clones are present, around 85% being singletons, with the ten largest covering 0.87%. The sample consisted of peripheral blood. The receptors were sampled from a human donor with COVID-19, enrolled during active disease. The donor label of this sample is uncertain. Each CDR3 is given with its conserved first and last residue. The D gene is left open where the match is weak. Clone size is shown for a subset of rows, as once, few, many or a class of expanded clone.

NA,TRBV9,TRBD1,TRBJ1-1,TGTGCCAGCAGTCTACAGGGGTTGGGCACTGAAGCTTTCTTT,CASSLQGLGTEAFF
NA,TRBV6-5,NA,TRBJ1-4,TGTGCCAGCAGCCCCGTTCCAACTAATGAAAAACTGTTTTTT,CASSPVPTNEKLFF
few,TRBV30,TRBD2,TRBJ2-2,TGTGCCGGGACTAGCGGATCGTTGAACACCGGGGAGCTGTTTTTT,CAGTSGSLNTGELFF
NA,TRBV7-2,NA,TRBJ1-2,TGTGCCAGCAGCTCCCTCCTTAGCGGTGGCTACACCTTC,CASSSLLSGGYTF
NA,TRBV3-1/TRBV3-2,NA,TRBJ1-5,TGTGCCAGCAGCCAAGCCAGGGCTTCGAATCAGCCCCAGCATTTT,CASSQARASNQPQHF
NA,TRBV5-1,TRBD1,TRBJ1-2,TGCGCCAGCAGCTTGGTACCCGAGGACAGGGGATCTAACTATGGCTACACCTTC,CASSLVPEDRGSNYGYTF
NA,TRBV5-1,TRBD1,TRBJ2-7,TGCGCCAGCACCCTGACAGGGACCTACGAGCAGTACTTC,CASTLTGTYEQYF
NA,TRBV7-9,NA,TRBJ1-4,TGTGCCAGCAGCTTCGGACAAGATAATGAAAAACTGTTTTTT,CASSFGQDNEKLFF
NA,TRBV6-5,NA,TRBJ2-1,TGTGCCAGCAGTTACAGGACAACCAACAATGAGCAGTTCTTC,CASSYRTTNNEQFF
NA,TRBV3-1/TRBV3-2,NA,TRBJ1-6,TGTGCCAGCAGCCCCCGGGAGAGGGGCTATAATTCACCCCTCCACTTT,CASSPRERGYNSPLHF
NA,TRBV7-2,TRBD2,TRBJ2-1,TGTGCCAGCAGCCCCCAGGGGGCTAGCGGGAGTCGGGAGCAGTTCTTC,CASSPQGASGSREQFF
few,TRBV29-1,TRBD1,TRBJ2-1,TGCAGCGGGTACGGGACAGGGGTCGGCAATGAGCAGTTCTTC,CSGYGTGVGNEQFF
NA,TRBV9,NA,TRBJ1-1,TGTGCCAGCAGCGTAGCGGCAGGGGTCGGCTTTGAAGCTTTCTTT,CASSVAAGVGFEAFF
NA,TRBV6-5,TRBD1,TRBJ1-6,TGTGCCAGCAGTTTCTACAGGGGTGCGGATAATTCACCCCTCCACTTT,CASSFYRGADNSPLHF
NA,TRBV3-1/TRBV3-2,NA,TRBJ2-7,TGTGCCAGCAGCCAAGGTGTCGGGAGCTCCTACGAGCAGTACTTC,CASSQGVGSSYEQYF
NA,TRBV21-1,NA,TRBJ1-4,TGTGCCAGCAGCAAAGGCTCAGGGAGGGAAGCTAATGAAAAACTGTTTTTT,CASSKGSGREANEKLFF
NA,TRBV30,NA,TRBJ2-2,TGTGCCTGGAGGACAGGCTGGGCCGGGGAGCTGTTTTTT,CAWRTGWAGELFF
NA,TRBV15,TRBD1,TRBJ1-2,TGTGCCACCAGCAGACCCGACAGGGGACATGGCTACACCTTC,CATSRPDRGHGYTF
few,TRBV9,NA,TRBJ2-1,TGTGCCAGCAGCGTAGGAGGCGGAATCAACTACAATGAGCAGTTCTTC,CASSVGGGINYNEQFF
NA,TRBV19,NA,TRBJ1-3,TGTGCCAGTAGCGTGGGGGGATTTGCCGGAAACACCATATATTTT,CASSVGGFAGNTIYF
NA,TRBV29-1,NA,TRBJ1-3,TGCAGCGTACACTACAGGGCCTCTGGAAACACCATATATTTT,CSVHYRASGNTIYF
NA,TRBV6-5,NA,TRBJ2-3,TGTGCCAGCAGTTCCGAGAGCACAGATACGCAGTATTTT,CASSSESTDTQYF
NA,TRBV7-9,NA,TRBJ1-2,TGTGCCAGCAGCTACAAGGGATGGAGGGACTACACCTTC,CASSYKGWRDYTF
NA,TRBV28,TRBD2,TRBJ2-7,TGTGCCAGCAGTTTATTGTCTAGCGGGAGCGGCGAGCAGTACTTC,CASSLLSSGSGEQYF
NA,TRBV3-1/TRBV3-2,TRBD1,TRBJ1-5,TGTGCCAGCAGCCCGGACAGGGTGAATCAGCCCCAGCATTTT,CASSPDRVNQPQHF
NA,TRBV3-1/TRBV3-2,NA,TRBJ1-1,TGTGCCAGCAGCCAAGGGAACAGGGTGGATACTGAAGCTTTCTTT,CASSQGNRVDTEAFF
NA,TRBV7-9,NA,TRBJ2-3,TGTGCCAGCAGCTCGGGGTGGGGTTCTGTGTGGACAGATACGCAGTATTTT,CASSSGWGSVWTDTQYF
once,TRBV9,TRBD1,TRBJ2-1,TGTGCCAGCAGCGCTACGACAGGGATGAATGAGCAGTTCTTC,CASSATTGMNEQFF
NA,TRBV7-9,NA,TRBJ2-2,TGTGCCAGCAGCTTTGGGACATTCGACACCGGGGAGCTGTTTTTT,CASSFGTFDTGELFF